The 32 T cell receptor beta chains presented below share a single source sample, sequenced in a study of tumor-infiltrating lymphocytes in primary liver carcinoma. RNA and DNA were co-extracted from about 20-30 mg of unsorted bulk tissue. A primer in the constant region served to generate TCR beta cDNA from 500 ng of total RNA. Slightly modified ARM-PCR, run as three nested multiplex PCR rounds, produced the TCR beta libraries. Both of the initial two PCR rounds ran for approximately 11 cycles and employed TRBV1-TRBV30 forward primers alongside a C-beta reverse primer. TCRdb used MiXCR to reprocess the multiplex PCR reads, holding one entry per CDR3 protein. This table has about 84,000 distinct CDR3 sequences, 65% to 80% appearing once. Sequenced sample: liver tumor tissue from sampling region 1. Described subset: tumor region T1, superior pole. Source of these receptors: a man aged 35-49 years with primary liver carcinoma and hepatitis B virus infection.

This clonotype was counted a single time. The junction does not match germline at one end; this may be a read error. The gene calls are TRBV7-9 and TRBJ1-4, with D uncertain. The V gene's germline CDR1 is SEHNR and CDR2 FQNEAQ (reference sequence). The CDR3 has 15 residues. CDR3 bases: TGTACCAGCAACTTAGCTCAGGCCCTAAATGAAAAACTGTTTTTT. Its translation: CTSNLAQALNEKLFF. The whole variable domain, filled in from reference TRBV7-9 and TRBJ1-4, reads DTGVSQNPRHKITKRGQNVTFRCDPISEHNRLYWYRQTLGQGPEFLTYFQNEAQLEKSRLLSDRFSAERPKGSFSTLEIQRTEQGDSAMYLCTSNLAQALNEKLFFGSGTQLSVL.

J is TRBJ2-1 and V is TRBV12-3 or TRBV12-4; 9 bases align to TRBD1. The CDR3 extends over 14 amino acids. The CDR3 loop is CVNSGTGISNEQFF. DNA for the CDR3: TGTGTCAACAGTGGGACAGGGATAAGCAATGAGCAGTTCTTC.

The chain couples TRBV21-1 to TRBJ2-5. TRBV21-1 is deemed a pseudogene. The CDR3 loop spans 13 amino acids. The CDR3 loop reads CADSKGPAETQYF. DNA for the CDR3: TGTGCCGACAGCAAAGGTCCGGCAGAGACCCAGTACTTC.

The chain links TRBV5-5 to TRBJ2-2; D perhaps matches TRBD1 (6 bases). This CDR3 spans 18 amino acids. Trimming removed 6 bases from V and 0 bases from J, with 21 bases in between. CDR1 and CDR2 (germline): SGHKS, YYEKEE (reference sequence). CDR3: CASNRVLEGDSNTGELFF. CDR3 in DNA: TGTGCCAGCAACAGGGTACTAGAGGGAGACTCGAACACCGGGGAGCTGTTTTTT. The whole variable domain, filled in from reference TRBV5-5 and TRBJ2-2, reads DAGVTQSPTHLIKTRGQQVTLRCSPISGHKSVSWYQQVLGQGPQFIFQYYEKEERGRGNFPDRFSARQFPNYSSELNVNALLLGDSALYLCASNRVLEGDSNTGELFFGEGSRLTVL.

The rearrangement links TRBV19 to TRBJ2-2; 7 bases map to TRBD2. The V segment lost 6 bases and the J segment 6 bases; nucleotides outside the gene matches: 4. The CDR3 spans 13 residues. Germline values: CDR1 LNHDA, CDR2 SQIVND (reference sequence). The CDR3, as DNA: TGTGCCAGTAGCCCTGCGGGGGCCGGGGAGCTGTTTTTT. Amino acids: CASSPAGAGELFF.

This clonotype has ten or more counts. The J gene is TRBJ2-7, the V gene TRBV30, with TRBD1 matching 11 bases. The CDR3 extends over 15 amino acids. From germline, CDR1 is GTSNPN and CDR2 SVGIG (reference sequence). Trimming cost V 2 bases and J 0 bases; bases outside gene matches: 3. The CDR3 loop reads CAWSFGTGGSYEQYF. As DNA, the CDR3 is TGTGCCTGGAGTTTTGGGACAGGGGGCTCCTACGAGCAGTACTTC. Complete variable domain (other parts from reference TRBV30 and TRBJ2-7): SQTIHQWPATLVQPVGSPLSLECTVEGTSNPNLYWYRQAAGRGLQLLFYSVGIGQISSEVPQNLSASRPQDRQFILSSKKLLLSDSGFYLCAWSFGTGGSYEQYFGPGTRLTVT.

In the case of this clonotype: The final CDR3 position lacks the conserved phenylalanine or tryptophan, pointing to a likely read error. The chain employs TRBV6-2 or TRBV6-3 and TRBJ1-2; D unresolved. The V end was cut by 2 bases, the J end by 1 base, with 5 bases between. Germline V gene lookup returns CDR1 MNHEY and CDR2 SVGEGT. This CDR3 is built from 13 residues. The CDR3 nucleotides read TGTGCCAGCAGTTACGACGGTAACTATGGCTACACCCTT. Translated: CASSYDGNYGYTL.

V is TRBV24-1 and J is TRBJ1-5; 8 bases agree with TRBD1. Per germline, CDR1 KGHDR and CDR2 SFDVKD. There are 16 residues in the CDR3. V lost 9 bases, J lost 6 bases, and 15 bases stayed unmatched. Here the CDR3 reads CATPPTGQGEAQPQHF. The CDR3 nucleotides are TGTGCCACCCCCCCCACTGGACAGGGAGAGGCTCAGCCCCAGCATTTT.

With regard to this clonotype: This CDR3 is missing its conserved last phenylalanine or tryptophan, likely due to a read error. The CDR3 is CASSPSGAEELFL. The CDR3 DNA sequence: TGTGCCAGCAGTCCAAGCGGTGCCGAGGAGCTGTTTCTT. This chain uses TRBV6-1 with TRBJ2-2; TRBD2 is a possible D gene (5 bases). Germline V gene data show CDR1 as MNHNS and CDR2 as SASEGT. The CDR3 length is 13 residues. V was pared by 5 bases and J by 10 bases, with 14 bases between.

J is TRBJ2-2 and V is TRBV5-4; 8 nucleotides agree with TRBD2. Germline loops: CDR1 SGHNT, CDR2 YYREEE (reference sequence). Trimming took 10 bases from V and 6 from J; bases not matched to a gene: 17. This CDR3 has 16 amino acids. CDR3 DNA sequence: TGTGCCGGCACCTCGGAACTAGCGGTTAACGCCGGGGAGCTGTTTTTT. Its translation: CAGTSELAVNAGELFF.

This chain connects TRBV20-1 to TRBJ1-1; D remains ambiguous. V was cut by 6 bases and J by 2 bases, with 13 bases left in between. This CDR3 region has 13 residues. Germline V gene sequence: CDR1 DFQATT, CDR2 SNEGSKA (reference sequence). The CDR3 DNA sequence: TGCAGTGCCATCTGGACGGGTAACACTGAAGCTTTCTTT. Amino acid sequence: CSAIWTGNTEAFF.

With regard to this clonotype: The junction shows a germline mismatch at one end, possibly a read error. V is TRBV11-2 and J is TRBJ2-2; D is perhaps TRBD2 (5 bases). The length of the CDR3 is 17 residues. CDR1 and CDR2 from the germline V gene are SGHAT and FQNNGV. The CDR3 region has the DNA TGTGACAGTAGCTTAGATGAGCTAGCTCGGAACACCGGGGAGTTGTTTTTT. Translation gives CDSSLDELARNTGELFF.

This clonotype was observed at least ten times. The chain employs TRBV28 and TRBJ1-2; no reliable D call. This CDR3 comprises 13 residues. The germline CDR1 and CDR2 sequences are MDHEN and SYDVKM. The germline V and J ends were trimmed by 4 bases and 5 bases, with 11 bases remaining between them. CDR3 protein: CASSSETLYGYTF. The CDR3 DNA sequence: TGTGCCAGCAGTTCCGAGACGCTTTATGGCTACACCTTC.

V usage is TRBV9 and J usage is TRBJ2-5; 7 bases line up with TRBD2. Germline assignment: CDR1 SGDLS and CDR2 YYNGEE. The CDR3 is 15 amino acids. The V and J ends lost 3 bases and 4 bases, in that order; junction bases with no gene match: 9. CDR3 bases: TGTGCCAGCAGCGGACTGCCGGGGGGATCAGAGACCCAGTACTTC. Residues: CASSGLPGGSETQYF.

In the case of this clonotype: A junction boundary mismatches the germline segment, possibly from a read error. V and J are TRBV4-1 and TRBJ2-1; TRBD2 matches at 8 bases. Germline loops: CDR1 MGHRA, CDR2 YSYEKL. CDR3 length: 16 residues. CDR3 sequence: CASSQGSREGQGEQSF. The DNA of the CDR3 is TGCGCCAGCAGCCAAGGTTCCCGGGAGGGCCAGGGTGAGCAGTCCTTC.

A remark on this clonotype: Without the conserved terminal phenylalanine or tryptophan, this CDR3 likely stems from a read error. This chain uses TRBV6-1 with TRBJ2-7; D may be TRBD1 or TRBD2 (5 bases each). This CDR3 is 14 amino acids long. Germline values: CDR1 MNHNS, CDR2 SASEGT. The CDR3 is CASSESGAFYEQYL. In DNA form, the CDR3 reads TGCGCCAGCAGTGAATCCGGGGCCTTCTACGAGCAGTACTTA.

Notes on this clonotype: The CDR3 does not end in the conserved phenylalanine or tryptophan, so this is likely a read error. This chain uses TRBV10-3 with TRBJ2-7; 7 nucleotides align to TRBD2. Germline V gene sequence: CDR1 ENHRY, CDR2 SYGVKD. The CDR3 is 13 residues long. With V trimmed by 7 bases and J by 5 bases, 8 bases remained unmatched. The CDR3 spells CAINGLADHEQYY. The CDR3 coding sequence is TGTGCCATCAATGGGCTAGCGGACCACGAGCAGTACTAC.

V gene TRBV29-1 combines with J gene TRBJ2-5; TRBD2 matches at 7 bases. Germline V gene data show CDR1 as SQVTM and CDR2 as ANQGSEA. Trimming removed 5 bases from V and 7 bases from J; junction bases left unmatched: 7. The CDR3 has 12 residues. This CDR3 is CSVWAGAGTQYF. CDR3 nucleotide sequence: TGCAGCGTTTGGGCGGGAGCGGGGACCCAGTACTTC.

As for this clonotype: The junction does not match germline at one end; this may be a read error. The V and J genes are TRBV11-2 and TRBJ2-5, with TRBD2 identical over 8 bases. This CDR3 comprises 15 residues. Germline V gene lookup returns CDR1 SGHAT and CDR2 FQNNGV. The CDR3 DNA is TGTGCCAGCAGCGTCGGGACTAGGGGAAGAGAGACCCAATACTTC. The encoded protein is CASSVGTRGRETQYF.

Concerning this clonotype itself: At one end, the junction sequence differs from germline, possibly due to a read error. The V and J genes are TRBV29-1 and TRBJ2-5, with unresolved D. The length of the CDR3 is 14 residues. Per germline, CDR1 SQVTM and CDR2 ANQGSEA. The CDR3: CSVGEQDIGEIQYF. CDR3 sequence (DNA): TGCAGCGTTGGAGAACAAGATATCGGAGAGATCCAGTACTTC. The full variable domain, completed using reference TRBV29-1 and TRBJ2-5, is SAVISQKPSRDICQRGTSLTIQCQVDSQVTMMFWYRQQPGQSLTLIATANQGSEATYESGFVIDKFPISRPNLTFSTLTVSNMSPEDSSIYLCSVGEQDIGEIQYFGPGTRLLVL.

This clonotype was detected many times. V usage is TRBV6-1 and J usage is TRBJ2-5; D gene uncertain. Trimming shortened V by 8 bases and J by 4 bases, and 23 bases separated the two germline ends. CDR3 length: 16 residues. The germline V gene encodes CDR1 MNHNS and CDR2 SASEGT. The DNA of the CDR3 is TGTGCCAGCGGAACAACACCCAATGAATTTCGAGAGACCCAGTACTTC. Translation: CASGTTPNEFRETQYF.

Of note for this clonotype: Without the conserved terminal phenylalanine or tryptophan, this CDR3 likely stems from a read error. The DNA is omitted, as the CDR3 cannot be located on it reliably, and the CDR3 follows TCRdb's listing. This chain uses TRBV11-1 with TRBJ2-1; the table's D call, TRBD2, has no DNA check behind it. A total of 17 residues make up the CDR3, ends included. Germline values: CDR1 SGHAT, CDR2 FQDESV (reference sequence). The CDR3 loop is CASCLGLAGEVDNEKFL.

This clonotype occurred once. No conserved phenylalanine or tryptophan ends this CDR3, so it is likely a read error. This chain uses TRBV11-3 with TRBJ2-3, with D perhaps matching TRBD1 (6 bases). Trimming took off 5 bases at V and 2 bases at J, with 17 bases between the two ends. In germline, CDR1 is SGHNT, CDR2 YENEEA. The length of the CDR3 is 16 residues. The CDR3 bases are TGTGCCAGCAGCAGGGGACAAGCGGTTATCACAGATACGCAGTATCTT. Its translation is CASSRGQAVITDTQYL.

Concerning this clonotype: One end of the junction fails to match germline, which may point to a read error. This rearrangement joins TRBV13 to TRBJ2-7; 8 bases are a match to TRBD2. The CDR3 loop spans 17 amino acids. Germline loops: CDR1 PRHDT, CDR2 FYEKMQ (reference sequence). CDR3 sequence reads: CASSPSSKGLDSYERYF. CDR3 bases: TGTGCCAGCAGCCCTTCGTCTAAGGGACTAGACTCCTACGAGCGGTACTTC. Looking up the rest from reference TRBV13 and TRBJ2-7 gives the full variable domain: AAGVIQSPRHLIKEKRETATLKCYPIPRHDTVYWYQQGPGQDPQFLISFYEKMQSDKGSIPDRFSAQQFSDYHSELNMSSLELGDSALYFCASSPSSKGLDSYERYFGPGTRLTVT.

In the case of this clonotype: Mismatch with germline at one junction end may stem from a read error. The rearrangement links TRBV29-1 to TRBJ2-1; no clear D. The CDR3 runs to 14 residues. CDR1 is SQVTM and CDR2 is ANQGSEA in the germline V gene. The CDR3 region is CSVARTLQFNEQFF. The CDR3 DNA sequence: TGCAGCGTTGCCCGGACGCTTCAATTCAATGAACAGTTCTTC.

This clonotype has more than one count but fewer than ten. Since a much larger clone is just one base distant, this may be a read error. The chain recombines TRBV7-9 with TRBJ2-7; 9 bases agree with TRBD1. Germline values: CDR1 SEHNR, CDR2 FQNEAQ (reference sequence). CDR3 length equals 13 residues. This CDR3 is CASSPGTGTERYF. CDR3 in DNA: TGTGCCAGCAGCCCTGGGACAGGGACCGAGCGGTACTTC.

As regards this clonotype: A read error may explain this, as a much larger clone is one base away. CDR3 nucleotides: TGTGCCAGCAGCTTAAGACAGGGCGAAGTGAATGATCAGTTCTTC. This encodes CASSLRQGEVNDQFF. This chain connects TRBV13 to TRBJ2-1, with 7 positions matching TRBD1. In germline, CDR1 is PRHDT, CDR2 FYEKMQ (reference sequence). This CDR3 is 15 amino acids long.

This clonotype was detected ten times or more. The gene calls are TRBV14 and TRBJ2-5; no reliable D call. V was clipped by 1 base and J by 7 bases, with 10 bases between them. CDR1 is SGHDN, CDR2 FVKESK, per germline. The CDR3 loop spans 13 amino acids. The CDR3 loop reads CASSQGKLGTQYF. The CDR3, as DNA: TGTGCCAGCAGCCAAGGGAAGTTGGGGACCCAGTACTTC.

Notes on this clonotype: Sequence at one end of the junction differs from germline and may be a read error. The rearrangement uses TRBV6-5 and TRBJ2-3; D not resolved. The CDR3 covers 14 residues. Germline CDR1 reads MNHEY; CDR2 reads SVGAGI. The CDR3 coding sequence is TGCGCCAGCAGCATCGGACGAAGCGCAGATACGCAGTATTTT. Translating it yields CASSIGRSADTQYF.

About this clonotype: This may be a read error, as it is one base from a much larger clone. The chain recombines TRBV7-9 with TRBJ2-5; TRBD1 is a possible D gene (6 bases). The length of the CDR3 is 16 residues. Germline values: CDR1 SEHNR, CDR2 FQNEAQ (reference sequence). DNA of the CDR3: TGTGCCAACAGCTCCCGAGACGAGGGGGTAAAAGAGACCCAGTACTTC. The encoded protein is CANSSRDEGVKETQYF.

Of note for this clonotype: A read error may account for a junction end that differs from germline. The chain has TRBV29-1 and TRBJ1-3; the D is unclear. CDR1 SQVTM and CDR2 ANQGSEA come from the germline V gene. The CDR3 has 12 residues. The CDR3 is CSVANPGNTICF. The CDR3, as DNA: TGCAGCGTTGCGAACCCTGGAAACACCATATGTTTT.

As concerns this clonotype: At one end the junction does not follow the germline gene, possibly because of a read error. This chain uses TRBV11-2 with TRBJ2-2; D unresolved. Germline V gene data show CDR1 as SGHAT and CDR2 as FQNNGV. The CDR3 consists of 13 residues. Here the CDR3 reads CASSSQPPVELLF. CDR3 bases: TGTGCTAGCAGCTCTCAACCCCCCGTGGAGCTGTTGTTT. Full variable domain (remainder filled in from reference TRBV11-2 and TRBJ2-2): EAGVAQSPRYKIIEKRQSVAFWCNPISGHATLYWYQQILGQGPKLLIQFQNNGVVDDSQLPKDRFSAERLKGVDSTLKIQPAKLEDSAVYLCASSSQPPVELLFGEGSRLTVL.